These 25 T cell receptor beta chains originate from one sample sequenced in a study of fetal regulatory T cell absence and autoimmunity. Method: immunoSEQ multiplex PCR; TCRdb's copy keeps in-frame clones and lacks some. The repertoire holds some 44,000 clones, about four fifths seen once, with 0.41% in the top ten. Input material: cord blood. These receptors were taken from a newborn boy with IPEX syndrome.

This chain connects TRBV30 to TRBJ2-3; 10 bases are a match to TRBD2. The CDR3 is made up of 14 amino acids. CDR1 is GTSNPN and CDR2 is SVGIG in the germline V gene (reference sequence). Losses at the gene ends were 1 base for V and 3 bases for J; bases not matched to a gene: 1. The CDR3 loop is CAWSAAGGTDTQYF. Written as DNA, the CDR3 is TGTGCCTGGAGTGCAGCGGGAGGGACAGATACGCAGTATTTT.

This chain joins TRBV30 and TRBJ2-7; weak D call: TRBD1 (6 bases). Trimming removed 0 bases from V and 4 bases from J, with 10 bases in between. This CDR3 spans 13 amino acids. Germline-derived CDR1 and CDR2 are GTSNPN and SVGIG (reference sequence). CDR3 sequence (DNA): TGTGCCTGGAGTGTAAGTAGGGGGTACGAGCAGTACTTC. The encoded protein is CAWSVSRGYEQYF.

This rearrangement joins TRBV30 to TRBJ1-1; no clear D. Germline CDR1 GTSNPN, CDR2 SVGIG (reference sequence). V was pared by 2 bases and J by 6 bases, with 7 bases between. This CDR3 has 11 residues. The chain's CDR3 is CAWSSHPEAFF. In DNA form, the CDR3 reads TGTGCCTGGAGTTCCCACCCTGAAGCTTTCTTT.

This chain connects TRBV4-1 to TRBJ2-1; 11 bases fit TRBD2. The CDR3 extends over 14 amino acids. V was pared by 2 bases and J by 6 bases, with 0 bases of the junction left unmatched. Germline CDR1 MGHRA, CDR2 YSYEKL. The CDR3: CASSQLAGGNEQFF. The CDR3 nucleotides are TGCGCCAGCAGCCAACTAGCGGGGGGCAATGAGCAGTTCTTC.

V gene TRBV4-3 combines with J gene TRBJ2-7, with D perhaps given as TRBD1 or TRBD2 (5 bases each). Germline loops: CDR1 LGHNA, CDR2 YSLEER. The CDR3 length is 15 residues. Trimming cost V 7 bases and J 4 bases, with 20 bases left between them. CDR3 protein: CASTPGTGVGYEQYF. CDR3 DNA sequence: TGCGCCAGCACCCCAGGGACCGGGGTGGGGTACGAGCAGTACTTC.

The chain uses TRBV4-1 and TRBJ2-1; 10 positions agree with TRBD2. Germline CDR1 MGHRA, CDR2 YSYEKL. CDR3 length: 16 residues. The V gene end was trimmed by 4 bases and the J gene end by 8 bases; junction bases not matched to a gene: 11. This CDR3 is CASSPGSGGAFYEQFF. In DNA, the CDR3 is TGCGCCAGCAGCCCCGGAAGCGGGGGGGCTTTTTATGAGCAGTTCTTC.

This sequence joins TRBV5-6 and TRBJ2-7; TRBD2 is a possible D gene (5 bases). CDR1 SGHDT and CDR2 YYEEEE come from the germline V gene. V lost 0 bases to trimming and J lost 3 bases, with 13 bases between them. The CDR3 runs 15 residues. For the CDR3, the DNA is TGTGCCAGCAGCTTGGGGGGAGCCCCCCTCTACGAGCAGTACTTC. Its translation is CASSLGGAPLYEQYF.

The rearrangement links TRBV7-9 to TRBJ2-2; D may be TRBD2 (5 bases). The germline V gene has CDR1 SEHNR and CDR2 FQNEAQ (reference sequence). There are 16 residues in the CDR3. The V end lost 1 base, the J end lost 3 bases, and 12 bases lay between the germline ends. In DNA, the CDR3 is TGTGCCAGCAGCTTAGTTCGGGGAACTTACACCGGGGAGCTGTTTTTT. Its translation: CASSLVRGTYTGELFF.

This chain links TRBV9 with TRBJ2-7, with 8 nucleotides matching TRBD2. CDR1 is SGDLS, CDR2 YYNGEE, per germline. V shed 0 bases, J shed 0 bases, and the junction held 2 bases outside the gene matches. The CDR3 runs 15 residues. CDR3 sequence (DNA): TGTGCCAGCAGCGTAGGTAGCGGGGCCTCCTACGAGCAGTACTTC. Translated: CASSVGSGASYEQYF.

The J gene is TRBJ2-1, the V gene TRBV5-6; TRBD2 is a possible D gene (6 bases). This CDR3 comprises 17 residues. Germline values: CDR1 SGHDT, CDR2 YYEEEE. With 0 bases removed from V and 4 bases from J, the gap between germline ends came to 17 bases. The CDR3 coding sequence is TGTGCCAGCAGCTTGGGAGGGCTAGCGCTCCCTTACAATGAGCAGTTCTTC. The encoded protein is CASSLGGLALPYNEQFF.

The chain is built from TRBV29-1 and TRBJ2-1, with unresolved D. The germline V gene has CDR1 SQVTM and CDR2 ANQGSEA. Trimming took off 1 base at V and 4 bases at J, with 11 bases between the two ends. The CDR3 spans 14 residues. This CDR3 reads CSVEGGNTYNEQFF. Here the CDR3 DNA reads TGCAGCGTTGAAGGGGGAAATACGTACAATGAGCAGTTCTTC.

The CDR3 here is CASSLPGLAGGPIDTQYF. The CDR3 DNA reads as TGTGCCAGTAGTCTTCCGGGACTAGCGGGAGGGCCCATAGATACGCAGTATTTT. The chain has TRBV19 and TRBJ2-3; 16 bases agree with TRBD2. Germline assignment: CDR1 LNHDA and CDR2 SQIVND (reference sequence). V shed 5 bases and J 5 bases; nucleotides not matched to a gene: 10. The CDR3 totals 18 residues.

The chain links TRBV11-3 to TRBJ1-1; no clear D gene. This CDR3 comprises 18 residues. Trimming took off 1 base at V and 0 bases at J, with 18 bases between the two ends. CDR1 is SGHNT and CDR2 is YENEEA in the germline V gene. The CDR3 is CASSLVLADSDMNTEAFF. CDR3 sequence (DNA): TGTGCCAGCAGCTTAGTCCTGGCGGATTCGGATATGAACACTGAAGCTTTCTTT.

There are a few counts of this clone. The J gene is TRBJ2-1, the V gene TRBV13; the D gene could be TRBD1 or TRBD2 (5 bases each). V was clipped by 5 bases and J by 5 bases, with 16 bases between them. Germline loops: CDR1 PRHDT, CDR2 FYEKMQ (reference sequence). The CDR3 loop spans 15 amino acids. The CDR3 DNA is TGTGCCAGCAGCCACCCACGGGACGCGCACAATGAGCAGTTCTTC. It is translated as CASSHPRDAHNEQFF.

The V gene is TRBV9, the J gene TRBJ2-3, with D unclear. The germline V gene encodes CDR1 SGDLS and CDR2 YYNGEE. V shed 0 bases and J shed 2 bases, with 13 bases lying between them. CDR3 size: 16 residues. CDR3 coding DNA: TGTGCCAGCAGCGTAGAACGGGTCGGCTTCACAGATACGCAGTATTTT. Encoded protein: CASSVERVGFTDTQYF.

The chain combines TRBV30 with TRBJ1-1; D is possibly TRBD1 (6 bases). The CDR3 totals 16 residues. Germline CDR1 GTSNPN, CDR2 SVGIG (reference sequence). Trimming left V 0 bases short and J 0 bases short, with 14 bases between. CDR3 DNA sequence: TGTGCCTGGAGTGTACCCATAGGGGGGATGAACACTGAAGCTTTCTTT. This encodes CAWSVPIGGMNTEAFF.

V is TRBV29-1 and J is TRBJ1-4, with 11 bases that match TRBD1. V was clipped by 6 bases and J by 7 bases; unmatched bases: 4. Looked up from germline, CDR1 is SQVTM and CDR2 is ANQGSEA. The CDR3 contains 13 residues. The CDR3 DNA reads TGCAGCGTCATGGACAGGGGGCGTGAAAAACTGTTTTTT. Translating it yields CSVMDRGREKLFF.

The V call is TRBV14, the J call TRBJ2-3; 8 bases fit TRBD2. Trimming removed 8 bases from V and 1 base from J; junction bases left unmatched: 5. Germline V CDR1 and CDR2: SGHDN, FVKESK. The CDR3 spans 14 residues. CDR3 protein: CASGSGSGTDTQYF. The CDR3 region has the DNA TGTGCCAGCGGAAGCGGGAGTGGCACAGATACGCAGTATTTT.

V is TRBV7-8 and J is TRBJ1-5; TRBD1 matches at 8 bases. J was trimmed by 3 bases and V by 1 base; bases with no gene match: 5. CDR1 and CDR2 from the germline V gene are SGHVS and FQNEAQ. CDR3 length: 16 residues. The CDR3 here is CASSLDRTGFNQPQHF. In DNA form, the CDR3 reads TGTGCCAGCAGCTTAGATCGGACAGGGTTCAATCAGCCCCAGCATTTT.

The chain uses TRBV19 and TRBJ2-7; 7 positions match TRBD2. The J segment lost 5 bases and the V segment lost 3 bases, leaving 1 base of the junction unmatched. Germline-derived CDR1 and CDR2 are LNHDA and SQIVND (reference sequence). The CDR3 totals 12 residues. CDR3 amino acids: CASSISGDEQYF. CDR3 DNA: TGTGCCAGTAGTATCAGCGGGGACGAGCAGTACTTC.

The rearrangement uses TRBV21-1 and TRBJ1-1; TRBD1, the D gene given by the table, was not confirmed from the DNA. TRBV21-1 is shown as a pseudogene. The CDR3 runs 15 residues. This chain's CDR3 is CASSKVWGRRTEAFF. CDR3 coding DNA: TGTGCCAGCAGCAAAGTGTGGGGCCGCCGCACTGAAGCTTTCTTT.

V gene TRBV5-1 combines with J gene TRBJ2-2; possibly TRBD1 for D (6 bases). The germline V gene has CDR1 SGHRS and CDR2 YFSETQ. V lost 0 bases and J 4 bases, leaving 10 bases between the germline ends. The CDR3 consists of 15 residues. The DNA for the CDR3 is TGCGCCAGCAGCTTGGCCCAGGGGTCCACCGGGGAGCTGTTTTTT. As protein: CASSLAQGSTGELFF. Full variable domain (missing parts from reference TRBV5-1 and TRBJ2-2): KAGVTQTPRYLIKTRGQQVTLSCSPISGHRSVSWYQQTPGQGLQFLFEYFSETQRNKGNFPGRFSGRQFSNSRSEMNVSTLELGDSALYLCASSLAQGSTGELFFGEGSRLTVL.

The V and J genes are TRBV5-6 and TRBJ2-2, with D possibly matching TRBD2 (5 bases). The V end lost 4 bases, the J end lost 2 bases, and 9 bases lay between the germline ends. This CDR3 comprises 14 residues. Germline loops: CDR1 SGHDT, CDR2 YYEEEE. The CDR3 region has the DNA TGTGCCAGCAGCCCCGCGGGTAACACCGGGGAGCTGTTTTTT. Its translation: CASSPAGNTGELFF. Together with reference TRBV5-6 and TRBJ2-2, the CDR3 gives the full variable domain: DAGVTQSPTHLIKTRGQQVTLRCSPKSGHDTVSWYQQALGQGPQFIFQYYEEEERQRGNFPDRFSGHQFPNYSSELNVNALLLGDSALYLCASSPAGNTGELFFGEGSRLTVL.

This chain joins TRBV6-1 and TRBJ2-1; 10 bases map to TRBD1. The CDR3 contains 16 residues. CDR1 is MNHNS and CDR2 is SASEGT in the germline V gene. V trimming: 4 bases; J trimming: 3 bases; junction bases outside the gene matches: 6. The CDR3 DNA sequence: TGTGCCAGCAGTGCTAGAGGGACAGGGGTCTACAATGAGCAGTTCTTC. Translated, it gives CASSARGTGVYNEQFF.

The chain has TRBV30 and TRBJ1-1; D remains unclear. This CDR3 spans 11 amino acids. Per the germline V gene, CDR1 is GTSNPN and CDR2 is SVGIG (reference sequence). The V end lost 0 bases, the J end lost 4 bases, and 3 bases lay between the germline ends. CDR3 loop: CAWSVLTEAFF. CDR3 sequence (DNA): TGTGCCTGGAGTGTACTCACTGAAGCTTTCTTT.